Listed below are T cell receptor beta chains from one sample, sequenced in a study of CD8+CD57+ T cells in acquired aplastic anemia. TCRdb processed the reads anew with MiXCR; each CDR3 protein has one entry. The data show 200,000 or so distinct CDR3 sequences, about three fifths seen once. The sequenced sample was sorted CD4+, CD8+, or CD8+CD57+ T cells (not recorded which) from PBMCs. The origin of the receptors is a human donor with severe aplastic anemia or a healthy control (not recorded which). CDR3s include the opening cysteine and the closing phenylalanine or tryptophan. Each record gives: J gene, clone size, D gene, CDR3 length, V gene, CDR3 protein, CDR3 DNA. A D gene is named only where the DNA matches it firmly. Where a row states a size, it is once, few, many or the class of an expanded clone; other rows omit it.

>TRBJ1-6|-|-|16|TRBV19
CATDEAAGAVGSPLHF
TGTGCCACCGATGAAGCGGCAGGGGCCGTCGGATCACCCCTCCACTTT
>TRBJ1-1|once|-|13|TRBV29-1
CSVDGGTVTEAFF
TGCAGCGTTGATGGGGGAACGGTTACTGAAGCTTTCTTT
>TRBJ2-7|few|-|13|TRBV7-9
CASSLAGGDEQYF
TGTGCCAGCAGCTTGGCTGGAGGGGACGAGCAGTACTTC
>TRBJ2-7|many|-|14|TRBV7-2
CASSLGSAPGEQYF
TGTGCCAGCAGCTTAGGTTCAGCCCCTGGCGAGCAGTACTTC
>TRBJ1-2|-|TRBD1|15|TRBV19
CASSISLDRDYGYTF
TGTGCCAGTAGTATTTCCTTGGACAGGGACTATGGCTACACCTTC
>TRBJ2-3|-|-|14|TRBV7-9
CASSLGREPDTQCF
TGTGCCAGCAGCTTAGGCAGGGAGCCAGATACGCAGTGTTTT
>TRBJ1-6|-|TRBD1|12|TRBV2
CASWTGGSPLHF
TGTGCCAGCTGGACAGGGGGGTCACCCCTCCACTTT
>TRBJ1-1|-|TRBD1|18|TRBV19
CASMGTGGAERIRTEAFF
TGTGCCAGTATGGGCACAGGGGGCGCAGAAAGGATTCGGACTGAAGCTTTCTTT
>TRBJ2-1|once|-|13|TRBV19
CASSNGMVDEQFF
TGTGCCAGTAGTAATGGGATGGTAGATGAGCAGTTCTTC
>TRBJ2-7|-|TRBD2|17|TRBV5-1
CASSSGLAGGGTYEQYF
TGCGCCAGCAGCTCCGGACTAGCGGGAGGGGGGACCTACGAGCAGTACTTC
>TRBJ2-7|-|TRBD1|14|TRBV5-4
CASSLNLQGVPEYF
TGTGCCAGCAGCTTAAACCTACAGGGGGTCCCTGAGTACTTC
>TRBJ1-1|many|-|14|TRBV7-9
CASSLASTGAGAFF
TGTGCCAGCAGCTTAGCGAGTACGGGGGCGGGAGCTTTCTTT
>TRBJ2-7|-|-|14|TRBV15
CATSIPGVTYEQYF
TGTGCCACCAGCATCCCCGGGGTCACCTACGAGCAGTACTTC
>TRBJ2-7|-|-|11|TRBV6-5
CATGPPGEQYF
TGTGCCACCGGACCCCCGGGCGAGCAGTACTTC
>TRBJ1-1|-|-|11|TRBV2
CASQLNTEAFF
TGTGCCAGCCAGCTGAACACTGAAGCTTTCTTT
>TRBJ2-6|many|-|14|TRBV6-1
CASSELSGANVLTF
TGTGCCAGCAGTGAACTCTCTGGGGCCAACGTCCTGACTTTC
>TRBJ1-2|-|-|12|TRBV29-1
CSVETIDYGYTF
TGCAGCGTTGAGACAATCGACTATGGCTACACCTTC
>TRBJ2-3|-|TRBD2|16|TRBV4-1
CASSHGLAGDTDTQYF
TGCGCCAGCAGCCACGGACTAGCGGGGGACACAGATACGCAGTATTTT
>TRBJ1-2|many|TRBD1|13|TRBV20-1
CSATMTGGYGYTF
TGCAGTGCTACTATGACAGGGGGCTATGGCTACACCTTC
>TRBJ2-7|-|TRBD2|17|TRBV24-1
CATSDLSGRAGLGEQYF
TGTGCCACCAGTGACTTAAGCGGGAGGGCCGGATTGGGTGAGCAGTACTTC
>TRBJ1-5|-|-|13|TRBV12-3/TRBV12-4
CASSLLVNQPQHF
TGTGCCAGCAGTTTATTGGTGAATCAGCCCCAGCATTTT
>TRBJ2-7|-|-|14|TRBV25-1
CASSESVGGYEQYF
TGTGCCAGCAGTGAATCAGTGGGGGGCTACGAGCAGTACTTC
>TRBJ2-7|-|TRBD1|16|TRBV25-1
CASSARDRGSTYEQYF
TGTGCCAGCAGTGCTAGAGACAGGGGGAGTACCTACGAGCAGTACTTC
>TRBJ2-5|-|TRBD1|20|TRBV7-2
CASSQADRVPLCPDQETQYF
TGTGCCAGCAGCCAAGCGGACAGGGTTCCCTTGTGTCCTGACCAAGAGACCCAGTACTTC
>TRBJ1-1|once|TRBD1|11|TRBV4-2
CASSRDRDSFF
TGTGCCAGCAGCCGGGACAGGGATTCTTTCTTT
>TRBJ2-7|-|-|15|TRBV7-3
CASSPTPGASYEQYF
TGTGCCAGCAGCCCGACTCCGGGAGCATCCTACGAGCAGTACTTC
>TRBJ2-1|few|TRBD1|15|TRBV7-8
CASRPRQGSYNEQFF
TGTGCCAGCAGACCTAGACAGGGCTCCTACAATGAGCAGTTCTTC
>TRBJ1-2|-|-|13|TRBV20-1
CSAPTTGFNGYTF
TGCAGTGCTCCAACCACAGGGTTCAATGGCTACACCTTC
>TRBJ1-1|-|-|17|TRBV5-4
CASSLDLVGALNTEAFF
TGTGCCAGCAGCTTGGACTTGGTTGGGGCTCTGAACACTGAAGCTTTCTTT
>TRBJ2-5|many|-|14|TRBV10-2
CASSESAGSETQYF
TGCGCCAGCAGTGAGTCGGCGGGCTCAGAGACCCAGTACTTC
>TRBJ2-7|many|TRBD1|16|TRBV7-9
CASSLAFGDRGYEQYF
TGTGCCAGCAGCTTAGCGTTTGGGGACAGGGGCTACGAGCAGTACTTC
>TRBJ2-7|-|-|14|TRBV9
CASSVLDSSYEQYF
TGTGCCAGCAGCGTACTGGACAGTTCCTACGAGCAGTACTTC
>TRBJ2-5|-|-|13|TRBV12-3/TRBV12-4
CASSFYRGETQYF
TGTGCCAGCAGTTTTTACCGGGGTGAGACCCAGTACTTC
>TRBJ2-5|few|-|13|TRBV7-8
CASSLIGGETQYF
TGTGCCAGCAGCTTAATTGGAGGCGAGACCCAGTACTTC
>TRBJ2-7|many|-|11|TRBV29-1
CNGGTSYEQYF
TGCAACGGGGGTACCTCCTACGAGCAGTACTTC
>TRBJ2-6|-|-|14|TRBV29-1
CSAPSGSGANVLTF
TGCAGCGCCCCTTCGGGATCTGGGGCCAACGTCCTGACTTTC
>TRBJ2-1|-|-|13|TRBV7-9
CASSSPLLNEQFF
TGTGCCAGCAGCTCCCCACTCCTCAATGAGCAGTTCTTC
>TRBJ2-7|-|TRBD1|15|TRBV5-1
CASSLWDRAKYEQYF
TGCGCCAGCAGCTTATGGGACAGGGCGAAGTACGAGCAGTACTTC
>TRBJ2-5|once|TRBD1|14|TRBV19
CATTHRGRSETQYF
TGTGCCACAACACACAGGGGGCGCTCGGAGACCCAGTACTTC
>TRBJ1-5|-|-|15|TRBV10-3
CAIKRSASLTDTQHF
TGTGCCATCAAACGATCGGCCAGCCTCACAGATACGCAGCATTTT